A single TCR beta chain is shown here with its context. Its antigen is not identified. The sample comes from a study of tumor-infiltrating lymphocytes in primary liver carcinoma. General study findings and limits: Tumors carried a top-250-clone fraction significantly exceeding that of blood (p = 0.039). A fraction of only about 7-24% of top clones appeared in all five tumor regions.

The template, roughly 0.45 ug total RNA, yielded TCR beta cDNA made with a constant-region primer. Employing slightly modified ARM-PCR, three nested multiplex PCR rounds were run, and these gave rise to the TCR beta libraries. Using its own MiXCR run on the multiplex PCR reads, TCRdb lists one record per CDR3 protein. Of some 180,000 distinct CDR3 sequences detected, roughly 80% appear once; the ten largest clones hold 18%. Unsorted bulk tissue (roughly 20-34 mg) underwent RNA and DNA co-extraction. The study sampled five separate regions from each tumor. The sequencing sample was made of tumor tissue from primary liver carcinoma. The sequence was obtained from a man aged 40-50 years with primary liver carcinoma and hepatitis B virus infection.

This CDR3 reads CASSVVAGWVNNEVFF. CDR3 nucleotides: TGTGCCAGCAGTGTCGTAGCGGGATGGGTAAACAATGAGGTGTTCTTC. The chain joins TRBV14 to TRBJ2-1; TRBD2 agrees at 8 bases. J gave up 15 bases and V 6 bases, and 22 bases lay outside the gene matches. This CDR3 comprises 16 residues. Germline lookup yields CDR1 SGHDN and CDR2 FVKESK.